The 11 T cell receptor beta chains below were found in one sample sequenced in a study of response to subunit inactivated influenza vaccine. Each CDR3 protein is one row after TCRdb ran MiXCR on the RT-PCR reads. The sample shows around 540,000 distinct CDR3 sequences, about 10% of them seen only once. Specimen: PBMCs from blood, collected on the day of vaccination. The receptors stem from a man aged 45-60 years who received an inactivated influenza vaccine.

This clonotype has just one count. The junction shows a germline mismatch at one end, possibly a read error. The CDR3 is CDSSPQGAGPNTQYF. CDR3 DNA sequence: TGTGACAGCTCACCACAGGGGGCCGGTCCAAATACGCAGTATTTT. The chain carries TRBV18 and TRBJ2-3; 9 nucleotides match TRBD1. Germline loops: CDR1 KGHSH, CDR2 LQKENI. The CDR3 spans 15 residues.

This clonotype was seen only a few times. The V gene is TRBV6-1, the J gene TRBJ1-2; D is ambiguous. Germline CDR1 is MNHNS and CDR2 is SASEGT. This CDR3 region has 14 residues. Trimming took off 7 bases at V and 2 bases at J, with 14 bases between the two ends. The CDR3 spells CASTGTGSNYGYTF. The CDR3 DNA sequence: TGTGCCAGCACGGGAACGGGGTCCAACTATGGCTACACCTTC.

This sequence joins TRBV2 and TRBJ1-6; 8 bases are shared with TRBD1. V was pared by 7 bases and J by 5 bases, with 7 bases of the junction left unmatched. The CDR3 contains 15 residues. From germline, CDR1 is SNHLY and CDR2 FYNNEI. The CDR3 region is CASKSGTGDNSPLHF. Here the CDR3 DNA reads TGTGCCAGCAAATCCGGGACAGGTGATAATTCACCCCTCCACTTT.

The chain combines TRBV6-2 or TRBV6-3 with TRBJ2-1; D unresolved. Germline V gene lookup returns CDR1 MNHEY and CDR2 SVGEGT. The CDR3 contains 13 residues. Trimming cost V 2 bases and J 13 bases, with 15 bases left between them. The CDR3 spells CASSYTLGSPQFF. In nucleotides, the CDR3 is TGTGCCAGCAGTTACACCCTCGGTTCTCCACAGTTCTTC.

This clonotype has just a few counts. This chain uses TRBV11-2 with TRBJ2-3; TRBD2 matches 13 bases. V lost 4 bases to trimming and J lost 4 bases; unmatched junction nucleotides: 11. CDR1 and CDR2 (germline): SGHAT, FQNNGV. The CDR3 extends over 18 amino acids. CDR3 DNA: TGTGCCAGCAGCTCCCCTCAACTAGCGGGGGGGCCCCCAGATACGCAGTATTTT. Translated, it gives CASSSPQLAGGPPDTQYF. The variable domain in full, completed from reference TRBV11-2 and TRBJ2-3, reads EAGVAQSPRYKIIEKRQSVAFWCNPISGHATLYWYQQILGQGPKLLIQFQNNGVVDDSQLPKDRFSAERLKGVDSTLKIQPAKLEDSAVYLCASSSPQLAGGPPDTQYFGPGTRLTVL.

This clonotype was detected ten times or more. J is TRBJ2-1 and V is TRBV5-1; possibly TRBD1 or TRBD2 for D (5 bases each). The V end was cut by 4 bases, the J end by 0 bases, with 11 bases between. The V gene's germline CDR1 is SGHRS and CDR2 YFSETQ. This CDR3 has 15 residues. The CDR3 loop reads CASSRGRSSYNEQFF. The CDR3 bases are TGCGCCAGCAGCCGGGGACGGAGCTCCTACAATGAGCAGTTCTTC. The whole variable domain, remainder taken from reference TRBV5-1 and TRBJ2-1, is KAGVTQTPRYLIKTRGQQVTLSCSPISGHRSVSWYQQTPGQGLQFLFEYFSETQRNKGNFPGRFSGRQFSNSRSEMNVSTLELGDSALYLCASSRGRSSYNEQFFGPGTRLTVL.

This clonotype came up a few times. V gene TRBV5-1 combines with J gene TRBJ2-7; possibly TRBD1 for D (5 bases). Trimming pared 3 bases from V and 3 bases from J, leaving 7 bases between. This CDR3 spans 12 amino acids. Germline values: CDR1 SGHRS, CDR2 YFSETQ. The CDR3 loop reads CASSSDNYEQYF. As DNA, the CDR3 is TGCGCCAGCAGCTCGGACAACTACGAGCAGTACTTC.

This chain links TRBV4-1 with TRBJ2-3; 9 positions agree with TRBD2. The germline CDR1 and CDR2 sequences are MGHRA and YSYEKL. CDR3 length: 15 amino acids. Trimming cost V 8 bases and J 6 bases; bases outside gene matches: 12. The CDR3 DNA reads TGCGCCAGCCGTAAGACTAGCGGCCTCAGGGATACGCAGTATTTT. As protein: CASRKTSGLRDTQYF.

This clonotype was seen only a few times. The rearrangement joins TRBV4-2 to TRBJ2-6; D possibly corresponds to TRBD2 (5 bases). Germline loops: CDR1 LGHNA, CDR2 YNFKEQ. This CDR3 region has 16 residues. V gave up 0 bases and J gave up 0 bases, with 6 bases separating them. CDR3 residues: CASSQESGSGANVLTF. The CDR3 DNA reads TGTGCCAGCAGCCAAGAAAGCGGCTCTGGGGCCAACGTCCTGACTTTC.

This clonotype was detected many times. The germline gene is not matched at one end of the junction; a read error may be the cause. V usage is TRBV7-9 and J usage is TRBJ2-5; a possible D gene is TRBD1 (5 bases). This CDR3 has 12 residues. The germline gives CDR1 SEHNR, CDR2 FQNEAQ (reference sequence). CDR3 sequence reads: CASSRTQETQYF. As DNA, the CDR3 is TGCGCCAGCAGCCGGACACAAGAGACCCAGTACTTC.

This clonotype was counted at least ten times. The rearrangement joins TRBV5-5 to TRBJ1-2, with D maybe TRBD1 (5 bases). CDR1 and CDR2 from the germline V gene are SGHKS and YYEKEE (reference sequence). The CDR3 runs 15 residues. With 3 bases removed from V and 2 bases from J, the gap between germline ends came to 14 bases. CDR3 in DNA: TGTGCCAGCAGCTCTATGGGGCACAGCAACTATGGCTACACCTTC. It yields the protein CASSSMGHSNYGYTF.